This T cell receptor (beta chain) was sequenced during a study of CD8+ T cells in alopecia areata. Whole-study results and caveats: Sequencing of scalp samples also captures resident alphabeta T cells of normal skin. Lesional scalp, especially alopecia totalis/universalis, showed higher clonality than normal scalp. Whereas mice showed it more clearly, TCR sharing across patients was murkier, possibly because of HLA.

Isolated RNA was reverse transcribed into cDNA used as the sequencing template. The data were produced by immunoSEQ multiplex PCR, yet TCRdb's version contains in-frame clones alone and is incomplete. The profile shows about 130,000 clones, more than 40% of them singletons. This clone has ten or more counts. Its antigen remains unknown. The CDR3 length is 15 residues. The V end lost 5 bases, the J end lost 3 bases, and 17 bases lay between the germline ends. CDR1 is SGHTA and CDR2 is FQGTGA in the germline V gene. The source is a human donor with alopecia areata. The starting material was CD8+ T cells sorted from blood, obtained at week 0. The chain recombines TRBV7-3 with TRBJ2-7; perhaps D is TRBD1 or TRBD2 (5 bases each). The CDR3 spells CASSPGAGPFYEQYF. CDR3 coding DNA: TGTGCCAGCAGCCCCGGGGCAGGGCCCTTCTACGAGCAGTACTTC.